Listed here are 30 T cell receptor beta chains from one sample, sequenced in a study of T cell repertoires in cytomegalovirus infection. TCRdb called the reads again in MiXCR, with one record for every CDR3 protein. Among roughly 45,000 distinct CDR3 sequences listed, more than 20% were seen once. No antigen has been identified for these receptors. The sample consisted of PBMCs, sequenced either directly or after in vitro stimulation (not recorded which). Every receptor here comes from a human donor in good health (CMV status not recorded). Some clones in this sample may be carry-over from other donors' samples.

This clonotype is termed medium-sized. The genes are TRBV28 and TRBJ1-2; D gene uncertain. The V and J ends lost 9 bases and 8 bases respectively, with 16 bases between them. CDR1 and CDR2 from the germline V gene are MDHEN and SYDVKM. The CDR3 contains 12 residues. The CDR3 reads CARMDGFGGYTF. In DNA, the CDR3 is TGTGCCAGGATGGACGGCTTTGGAGGCTACACCTTC.

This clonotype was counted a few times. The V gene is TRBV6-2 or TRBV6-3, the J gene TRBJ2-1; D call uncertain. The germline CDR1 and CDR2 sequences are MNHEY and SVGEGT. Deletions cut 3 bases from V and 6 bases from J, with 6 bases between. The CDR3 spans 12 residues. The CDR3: CASSYRINEQFF. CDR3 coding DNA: TGTGCCAGCAGTTATAGGATCAATGAGCAGTTCTTC.

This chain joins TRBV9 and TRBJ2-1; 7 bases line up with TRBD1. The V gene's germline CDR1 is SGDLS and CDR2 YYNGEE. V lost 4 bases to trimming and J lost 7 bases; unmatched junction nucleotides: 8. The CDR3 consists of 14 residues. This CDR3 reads CASSTWTGENEQFF. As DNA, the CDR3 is TGTGCCAGCAGCACCTGGACAGGCGAAAATGAGCAGTTCTTC.

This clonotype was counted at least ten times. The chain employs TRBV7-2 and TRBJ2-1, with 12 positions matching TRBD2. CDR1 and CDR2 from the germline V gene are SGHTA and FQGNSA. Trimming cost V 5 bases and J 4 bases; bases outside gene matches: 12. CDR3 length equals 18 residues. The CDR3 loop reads CASSHTSGRRRYYNEQFF. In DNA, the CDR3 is TGTGCCAGCAGCCACACTAGCGGGAGGCGCCGATATTACAATGAGCAGTTCTTC.

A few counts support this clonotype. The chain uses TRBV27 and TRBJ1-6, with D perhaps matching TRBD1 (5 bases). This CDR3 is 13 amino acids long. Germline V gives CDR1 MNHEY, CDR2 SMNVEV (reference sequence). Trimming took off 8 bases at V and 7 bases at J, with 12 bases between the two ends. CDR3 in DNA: TGTGCCAGCCAACGGGACGGGAATTCACCCCTCCACTTT. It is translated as CASQRDGNSPLHF.

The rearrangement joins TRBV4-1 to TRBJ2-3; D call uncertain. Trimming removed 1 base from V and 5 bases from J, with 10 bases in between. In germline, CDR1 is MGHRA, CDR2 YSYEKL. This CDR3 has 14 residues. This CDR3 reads CASSQGAAEDTQYF. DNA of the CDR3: TGCGCCAGCAGCCAAGGGGCCGCGGAAGATACGCAGTATTTT.

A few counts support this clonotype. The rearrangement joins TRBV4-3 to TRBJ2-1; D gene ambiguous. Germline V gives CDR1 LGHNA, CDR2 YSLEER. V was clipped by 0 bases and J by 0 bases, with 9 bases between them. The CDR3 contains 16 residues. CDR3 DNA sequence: TGCGCCAGCAGCCAAGATCGCGCGAGCTCCTACAATGAGCAGTTCTTC. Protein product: CASSQDRASSYNEQFF.

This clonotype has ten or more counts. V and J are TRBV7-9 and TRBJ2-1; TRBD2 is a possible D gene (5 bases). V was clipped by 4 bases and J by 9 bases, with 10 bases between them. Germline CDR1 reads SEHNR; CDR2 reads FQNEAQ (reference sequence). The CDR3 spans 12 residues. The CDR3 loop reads CASSYPGGEQFF. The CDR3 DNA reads TGTGCCAGCAGCTATCCCGGAGGTGAGCAGTTCTTC.

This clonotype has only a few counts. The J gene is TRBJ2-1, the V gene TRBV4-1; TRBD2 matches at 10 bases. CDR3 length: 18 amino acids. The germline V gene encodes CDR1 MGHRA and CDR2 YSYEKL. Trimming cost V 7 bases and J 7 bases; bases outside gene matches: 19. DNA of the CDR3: TGCGCCAGCACCCCAGGGGCGGTAGCGGGGGGCCGACGGAATGAGCAGTTCTTC. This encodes CASTPGAVAGGRRNEQFF.

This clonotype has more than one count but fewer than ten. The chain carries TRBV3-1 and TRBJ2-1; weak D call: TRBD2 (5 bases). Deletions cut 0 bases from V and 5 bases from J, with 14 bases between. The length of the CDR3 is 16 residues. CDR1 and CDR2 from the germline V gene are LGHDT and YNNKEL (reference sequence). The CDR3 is CASSQDRRGWDNEQFF. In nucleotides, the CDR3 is TGTGCCAGCAGCCAAGATCGTAGAGGGTGGGACAATGAGCAGTTCTTC.

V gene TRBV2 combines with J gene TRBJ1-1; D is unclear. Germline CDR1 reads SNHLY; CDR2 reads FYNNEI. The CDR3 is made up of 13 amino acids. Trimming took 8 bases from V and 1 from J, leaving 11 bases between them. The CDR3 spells CASAYTRNTEAFF. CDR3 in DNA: TGTGCCAGCGCCTATACACGGAACACTGAAGCTTTCTTT.

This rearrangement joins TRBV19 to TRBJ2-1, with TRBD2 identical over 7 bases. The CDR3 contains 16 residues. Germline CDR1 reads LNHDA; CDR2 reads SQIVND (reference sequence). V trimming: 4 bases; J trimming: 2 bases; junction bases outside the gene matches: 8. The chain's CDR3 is CASSNEGTNTYNEQFF. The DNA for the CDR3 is TGTGCCAGTAGTAATGAAGGGACTAACACCTACAATGAGCAGTTCTTC.

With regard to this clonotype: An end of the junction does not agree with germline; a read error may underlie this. CDR3 sequence: CANSQSGGLPSGAATDTQYF. For the CDR3, the DNA is TGCGCCAACAGTCAATCCGGGGGCCTCCCTAGCGGGGCTGCAACAGATACGCAGTATTTT. The chain recombines TRBV23-1 with TRBJ2-3; TRBD2 aligns across 9 bases. TRBV23-1 belongs to the ORF category, with a function that is uncertain. The CDR3 is 20 amino acids.

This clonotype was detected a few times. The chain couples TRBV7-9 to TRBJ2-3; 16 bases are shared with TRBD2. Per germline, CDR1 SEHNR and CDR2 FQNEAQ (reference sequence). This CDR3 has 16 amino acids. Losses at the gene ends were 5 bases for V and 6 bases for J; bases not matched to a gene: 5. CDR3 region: CASSGTSGRAPDTQYF. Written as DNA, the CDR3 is TGTGCCAGCAGCGGGACTAGCGGGAGGGCCCCGGATACGCAGTATTTT.

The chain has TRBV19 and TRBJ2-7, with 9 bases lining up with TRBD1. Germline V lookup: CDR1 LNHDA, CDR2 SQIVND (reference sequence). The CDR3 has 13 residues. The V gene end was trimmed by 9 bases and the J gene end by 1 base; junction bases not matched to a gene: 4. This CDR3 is CASGDRESYEQYF. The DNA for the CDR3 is TGTGCCAGCGGGGACAGGGAGTCCTACGAGCAGTACTTC.

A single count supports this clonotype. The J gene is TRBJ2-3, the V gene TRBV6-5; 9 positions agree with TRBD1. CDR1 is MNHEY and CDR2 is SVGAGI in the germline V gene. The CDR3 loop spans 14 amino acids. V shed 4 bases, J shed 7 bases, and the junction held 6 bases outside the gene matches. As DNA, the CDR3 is TGTGCCAGCAGTTCGGGACAGGGATATAATACGCAGTATTTT. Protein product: CASSSGQGYNTQYF.

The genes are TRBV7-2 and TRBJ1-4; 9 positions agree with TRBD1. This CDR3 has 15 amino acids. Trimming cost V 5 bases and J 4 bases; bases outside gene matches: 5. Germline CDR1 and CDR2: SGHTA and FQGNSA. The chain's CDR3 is CASSPDRGDNEKLFF. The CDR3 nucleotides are TGTGCCAGCAGCCCGGACAGGGGTGATAATGAAAAACTGTTTTTT.

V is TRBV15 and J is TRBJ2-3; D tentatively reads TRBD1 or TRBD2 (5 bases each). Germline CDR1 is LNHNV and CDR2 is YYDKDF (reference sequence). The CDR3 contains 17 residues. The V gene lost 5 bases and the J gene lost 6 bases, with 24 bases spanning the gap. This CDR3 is CATSGRLVPRWGDTQYF. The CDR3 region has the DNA TGTGCCACCAGCGGACGCCTGGTCCCACGGTGGGGGGATACGCAGTATTTT.

CDR3 in amino acids: CASSYQRQTGELFF. The CDR3, as DNA: TGTGCCAGCAGTTACCAACGACAGACCGGGGAGCTGTTTTTT. The chain joins TRBV6-5 to TRBJ2-2; possibly TRBD1 for D (5 bases). Germline lookup yields CDR1 MNHEY and CDR2 SVGAGI. There are 14 residues in the CDR3. The V and J ends lost 2 bases and 5 bases respectively, with 9 bases between them.

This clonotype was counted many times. The CDR3 is CASSLGTGGEKLFF. CDR3 in DNA: TGTGCCAGCAGCCTTGGGACGGGAGGTGAAAAACTGTTTTTT. The chain uses TRBV7-2 and TRBJ1-4; a weak D match, TRBD1 (5 bases). Germline CDR1 is SGHTA and CDR2 is FQGNSA. CDR3 length: 14 residues. The V end was cut by 5 bases, the J end by 7 bases, with 14 bases between.

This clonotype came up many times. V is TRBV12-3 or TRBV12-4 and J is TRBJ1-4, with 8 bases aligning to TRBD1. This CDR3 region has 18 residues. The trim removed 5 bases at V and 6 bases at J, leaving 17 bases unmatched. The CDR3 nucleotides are TGTGCCAGCAGTCAATGGGACAGGCTCAAGCGTGACGATGAAAAACTGTTTTTT. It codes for CASSQWDRLKRDDEKLFF.

In nucleotides, the CDR3 is TGCAGTGCTCGGACCGTCCAGACCTACGAGCAGTACTTC. It translates to CSARTVQTYEQYF. This chain uses TRBV20-1 with TRBJ2-7, with D unclear. V lost 5 bases to trimming and J lost 2 bases, with 13 bases between them. The CDR3 runs to 13 residues. Germline assignment: CDR1 DFQATT and CDR2 SNEGSKA (reference sequence).

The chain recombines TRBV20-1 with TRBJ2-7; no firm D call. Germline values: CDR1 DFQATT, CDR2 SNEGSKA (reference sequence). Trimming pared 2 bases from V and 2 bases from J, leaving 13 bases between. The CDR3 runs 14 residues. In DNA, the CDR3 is TGCAGTGCTAGATCTGACGGTCCCCCCTACGAGCAGTACTTC. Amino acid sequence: CSARSDGPPYEQYF.

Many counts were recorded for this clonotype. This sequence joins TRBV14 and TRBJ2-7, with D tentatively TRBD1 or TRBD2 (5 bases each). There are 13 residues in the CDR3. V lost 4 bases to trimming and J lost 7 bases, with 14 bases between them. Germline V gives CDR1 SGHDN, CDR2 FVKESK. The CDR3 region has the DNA TGTGCCAGCAGCCGAAACATGAGGGGTGAGCAGTACTTC. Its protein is CASSRNMRGEQYF.

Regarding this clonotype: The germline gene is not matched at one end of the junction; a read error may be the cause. CDR3 amino acids: CASSGNLRAGLIF. DNA for the CDR3: TGTGCCAGCAGTGGAAATTTGCGTGCCGGTTTAATCTTT. J is TRBJ1-1 and V is TRBV2; D unresolved. This CDR3 comprises 13 residues. CDR1 and CDR2 from the germline V gene are SNHLY and FYNNEI. Full variable domain (rest looked up from reference TRBV2 and TRBJ1-1): EPEVTQTPSHQVTQMGQEVILRCVPISNHLYFYWYRQILGQKVEFLVSFYNNEISEKSEIFDDQFSVERPDGSNFTLKIRSTKLEDSAMYFCASSGNLRAGLIFGQGTRLTVV.

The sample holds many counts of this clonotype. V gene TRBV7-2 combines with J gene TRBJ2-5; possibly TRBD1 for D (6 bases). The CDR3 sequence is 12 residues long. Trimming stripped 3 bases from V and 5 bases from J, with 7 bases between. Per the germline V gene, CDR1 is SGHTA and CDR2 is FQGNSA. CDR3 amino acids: CASSFRGETQYF. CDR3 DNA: TGTGCCAGCAGCTTTAGGGGGGAGACCCAGTACTTC.

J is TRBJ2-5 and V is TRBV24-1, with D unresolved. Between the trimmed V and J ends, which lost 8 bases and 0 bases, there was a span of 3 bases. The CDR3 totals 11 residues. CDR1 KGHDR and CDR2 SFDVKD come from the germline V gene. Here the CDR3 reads CATTYQETQYF. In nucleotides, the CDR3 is TGTGCCACCACGTACCAAGAGACCCAGTACTTC.

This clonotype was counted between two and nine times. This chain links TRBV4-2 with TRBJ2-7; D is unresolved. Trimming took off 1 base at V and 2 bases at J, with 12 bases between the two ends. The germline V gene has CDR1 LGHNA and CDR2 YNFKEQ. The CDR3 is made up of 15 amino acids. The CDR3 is CASSQAADVTYEQYF. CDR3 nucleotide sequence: TGTGCCAGCAGCCAAGCGGCGGACGTCACCTACGAGCAGTACTTC.

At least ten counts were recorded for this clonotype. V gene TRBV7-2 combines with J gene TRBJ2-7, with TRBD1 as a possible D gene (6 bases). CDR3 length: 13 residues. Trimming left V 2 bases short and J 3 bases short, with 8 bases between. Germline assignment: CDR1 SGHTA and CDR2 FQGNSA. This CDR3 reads CASSLTGHYEQYF. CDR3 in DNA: TGTGCCAGCAGCTTAACAGGGCACTACGAGCAGTACTTC. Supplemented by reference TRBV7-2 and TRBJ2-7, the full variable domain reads GAGVSQSPSNKVTEKGKDVELRCDPISGHTALYWYRQSLGQGLEFLIYFQGNSAPDKSGLPSDRFSAERTGGSVSTLTIQRTQQEDSAVYLCASSLTGHYEQYFGPGTRLTVT.

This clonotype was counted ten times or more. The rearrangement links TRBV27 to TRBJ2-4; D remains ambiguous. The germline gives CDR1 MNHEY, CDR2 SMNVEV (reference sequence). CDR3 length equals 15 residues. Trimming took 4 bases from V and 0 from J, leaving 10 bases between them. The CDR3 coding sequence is TGTGCCAGCAGTTCCCCACAGAAAGCCAAAAACATTCAGTACTTC. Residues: CASSSPQKAKNIQYF.